The present T cell receptor (beta chain) was sequenced within a study of glioma-infiltrating T cells after dendritic cell vaccination. The immunoSEQ assay amplified TCRB CDR3 from up to 2 ug DNA. TCRdb's copy holds only in-frame clones and misses some; the assay was immunoSEQ multiplex PCR. The table records 95,000 or so clones, more than 75% of them present only once. From germline, CDR1 is SGHVS and CDR2 FNYEAQ. The CDR3 totals 15 residues. V gave up 1 base and J gave up 0 bases, with 7 bases separating them. A note on this clone: Its specificity is not known.

PBMC sampling occurred before vaccination, two weeks after the third dose, and at progression. Regarding the study as a whole: Higher pretreatment TIL content predicted longer progression-free time and survival.

The clonotype originates from a human donor with glioblastoma. Sequenced material: blood, taken before dendritic cell vaccination. J is TRBJ1-5 and V is TRBV7-6; TRBD1 might be the D (6 bases). The CDR3 DNA reads as TGTGCCAGCAGCTTAGGGACAGCTAGCAATCAGCCCCAGCATTTT. The encoded protein is CASSLGTASNQPQHF.